These 9 T cell receptor beta chains were all obtained from the same sample, sequenced in a study of cytomegalovirus exposure and HLA in healthy donors. The primer mix had 60 Vbeta and 13 Jbeta primers. The table came from immunoSEQ multiplex PCR; TCRdb's copy has only in-frame clones and leaves some out. Here the sample spans 110,000 to 150,000 clones, about three quarters being singletons. The sequencing sample was made of PBMCs. These receptors came from a male donor in good health and CMV-seronegative.

The gene calls are TRBV6-5 and TRBJ2-5; D is perhaps TRBD2 (6 bases). The tail of the sequence fits TRBJ2-7 better, so the J call may be wrong. Germline V gene lookup returns CDR1 MNHEY and CDR2 SVGAGI. The CDR3 extends over 14 amino acids. CDR3 amino acids: CASSRGLYFGEQYF. In nucleotides, the CDR3 is TGTGCCAGCAGCCGGGGACTTTATTTTGGCGAGCAGTACTTC.

This clone appeared a few times. J is TRBJ2-1 and V is TRBV11-2; D possibly corresponds to TRBD1 (6 bases). V was cut by 2 bases and J by 4 bases, with 9 bases left in between. CDR1 SGHAT and CDR2 FQNNGV come from the germline V gene. The length of the CDR3 is 14 residues. CDR3 DNA: TGTGCCAGCAGCTTAAAAGGGGGTTACAATGAGCAGTTCTTC. Protein sequence: CASSLKGGYNEQFF.

V usage is TRBV27 and J usage is TRBJ1-4; 7 positions match TRBD1. This CDR3 is built from 14 residues. Germline V gene sequence: CDR1 MNHEY, CDR2 SMNVEV (reference sequence). V dropped 6 bases and J dropped 5; count of bases not matched to a gene: 6. The CDR3 protein is CASSRTGRNEKLFF. CDR3 sequence (DNA): TGTGCCAGCAGCCGGACAGGCCGGAATGAAAAACTGTTTTTT. Based on the CDR3 plus reference TRBV27 and TRBJ1-4, the full variable domain is EAQVTQNPRYLITVTGKKLTVTCSQNMNHEYMSWYRQDPGLGLRQIYYSMNVEVTDKGDVPEGYKVSRKEKRNFPLILESPSPNQTSLYFCASSRTGRNEKLFFGSGTQLSVL.

The rearrangement links TRBV5-5 to TRBJ2-7; possibly TRBD1 for D (7 bases). V gave up 0 bases and J gave up 5 bases, with 15 bases separating them. CDR1 and CDR2 from the germline V gene are SGHKS and YYEKEE (reference sequence). The CDR3 totals 15 residues. The CDR3 DNA follows: TGTGCCAGCAGCTTGGGGCAGGGGGGCAATCACGAGCAGTACTTC. Translating it yields CASSLGQGGNHEQYF.

The rearrangement joins TRBV10-3 to TRBJ2-2; a weak D match, TRBD2 (6 bases). The CDR3 sequence is 15 residues long. Germline V CDR1 and CDR2: ENHRY, SYGVKD. V lost 7 bases to trimming and J lost 0 bases, with 12 bases between them. As DNA, the CDR3 is TGTGCCATCACGGGAGCACAGTCGAACACCGGGGAGCTGTTTTTT. Residues: CAITGAQSNTGELFF.

This chain links TRBV7-2 with TRBJ1-6; a weak D match, TRBD1 (5 bases). CDR1 SGHTA and CDR2 FQGNSA come from the germline V gene. Deletions cut 3 bases from V and 14 bases from J, with 26 bases between. This CDR3 region has 17 residues. This CDR3 reads CASSLRVAGTGGEALHF. CDR3 DNA: TGTGCCAGCAGCTTGAGGGTCGCAGGGACCGGGGGGGAGGCCCTCCACTTT.

The chain joins TRBV5-5 to TRBJ1-5; 10 bases fit TRBD1. The germline gives CDR1 SGHKS, CDR2 YYEKEE (reference sequence). Losses at the gene ends were 3 bases for V and 5 bases for J; bases not matched to a gene: 2. The CDR3 spans 14 residues. Here the CDR3 DNA reads TGTGCCAGCAGCTGGGGACAGGGGCATCAGCCCCAGCATTTT. Translated, it gives CASSWGQGHQPQHF.

The rearrangement uses TRBV29-1 and TRBJ2-3, with a weak D call TRBD2 (5 bases). V gave up 5 bases and J gave up 0 bases, with 12 bases separating them. The CDR3 extends over 14 amino acids. The germline CDR1 and CDR2 sequences are SQVTM and ANQGSEA. The CDR3 spells CSVPSDFSTDTQYF. CDR3 DNA: TGCAGCGTTCCCTCGGACTTCAGCACAGATACGCAGTATTTT.

This chain connects TRBV29-1 to TRBJ1-1, with D possibly being TRBD1 (5 bases). The CDR3 covers 12 residues. Trimming removed 7 bases from V and 4 bases from J, with 13 bases in between. CDR1 and CDR2 (germline): SQVTM, ANQGSEA. CDR3 coding DNA: TGCAGCGCCGTACAGGTAGGCACTGAAGCTTTCTTT. Translating gives CSAVQVGTEAFF.